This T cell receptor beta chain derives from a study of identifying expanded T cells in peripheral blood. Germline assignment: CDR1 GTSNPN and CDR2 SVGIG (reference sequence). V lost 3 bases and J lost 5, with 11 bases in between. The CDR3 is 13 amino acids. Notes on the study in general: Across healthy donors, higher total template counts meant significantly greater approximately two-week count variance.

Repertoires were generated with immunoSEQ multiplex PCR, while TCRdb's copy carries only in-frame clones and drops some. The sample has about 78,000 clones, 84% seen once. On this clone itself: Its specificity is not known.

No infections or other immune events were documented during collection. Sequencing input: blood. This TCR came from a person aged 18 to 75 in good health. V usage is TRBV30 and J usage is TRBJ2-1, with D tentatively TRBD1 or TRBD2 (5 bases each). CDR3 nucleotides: TGTGCCTGGAGAGTAAGGGGAGACAATGAGCAGTTCTTC. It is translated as CAWRVRGDNEQFF.